The T cell receptor beta chain under discussion was sequenced for a study of technical replicates of blood from a handful of donors. This CDR3 contains 12 residues. Trimming cost V 7 bases and J 3 bases, with 9 bases left between them. Germline loops: CDR1 SNHLY, CDR2 FYNNEI. TCRdb keeps only in-frame clones here, not all; method: immunoSEQ multiplex PCR. This sample has about 59,000 clones; over 85% occur once, and the top ten carry around 4.2%. This clonotype originated in a human donor in good health. Some clones in this sample may be carry-over from other donors' samples. V is TRBV2 and J is TRBJ1-2, with D uncertain. The sample was PBMCs. CDR3 in DNA: TGTGCCAGCATCGAGGATGACTATGGCTACACCTTC. Its protein is CASIEDDYGYTF.